This TCR beta chain is from a study of cytomegalovirus exposure and HLA in healthy donors (TCRdb year 2017). Study-level background: An earlier analysis of some 600 of the donors reported around 280 Gb of sequence data and about 120 million unique TCR beta sequences obtained from about 170 million T cells. An early release covering roughly 600 HLA-typed donors comprised 250 to 350 gigabases of sequencing data and roughly 86 million unique TCR sequences. Of the 398 genotyped donors, around 81% fell in the genetic ancestry cluster associated with self-reported Caucasian donors. The study was designed to test whether signatures of past pathogen exposure could be identified by cataloging public T cell receptors. Using immunosequencing, the study profiled T cell repertoires from 666 subjects and related those repertoires to cytomegalovirus serostatus. In addition to the first cohort of 666 subjects, a separate validation cohort of 120 different subjects was used. To predict cytomegalovirus infection status, the study brought together high-throughput TCR immunosequencing, statistical association of individual TCRs with disease status, and machine learning. A later analysis re-analyzed previously published TCR beta repertoires from hundreds of donors and added high-resolution HLA genotyping to study TCR occurrence patterns. The later analysis used no new phenotypic data to find candidate immune exposures, relying instead on TCR beta sequences and their occurrence across donors. An earlier analysis of fewer than 750 of the donors used high-throughput TCR beta sequencing to judge whether each TCR beta V gene segment behaved as functional or pseudogenic. Donor age, sex, ethnicity and CMV serostatus were collected together with the repertoire data. In a later genetic analysis, genome-wide SNP genotypes for about 55% of the roughly 670 donors were used, and that subset was treated as a discovery cohort. Every discovery cohort repertoire had been produced on one sequencing platform. HLA typing included class I and class II loci at four-digit resolution. The number of typed donors differed by locus: roughly 620-630 for A, B, C, DRB1 and DQB1; 500 to 550 for DQA1; some 590 for DPA1; and some 450 for DPB1. A few DR-DQ haplotypes were treated as single units for association and clustering because of strong linkage in the cohort. Among roughly 400 genotyped donors of the cohort, an average of approximately 200,000 unique TCR beta nucleotide sequences was sequenced per donor, of which about 19% were non-productive. What the work shows at the level of the full study, not this receptor alone: In a later genetic analysis, a missense DCLRE1C variant was associated with V-gene and J-gene trimming of TCR beta chains, and the association was replicated in an independent cohort. Three of the identified cytomegalovirus-associated TCR beta chains were confirmed in vitro to be specific for cytomegalovirus antigens. The only immune exposure information available for the cohort was CMV serostatus. A later analysis found that most CMV-associated TCR beta chains appeared HLA-restricted, with HLA associations seemingly driven largely by CMV exposure. Because counts were too low, 15 to 20 rarely observed V segments, including chromosome 9 orphons, were excluded from the earlier analysis of some 540 of the donors. The study gave a list of over 150 TCR beta chains associated with cytomegalovirus. A further reported finding was that TCR beta sequences accurately predicted the HLA-A and HLA-B alleles for most subjects in the first cohort. According to a later analysis, parvovirus B19, influenza, CMV and Epstein-Barr virus appeared linked to several top co-occurrence clusters. The authors suggested that the approach could potentially be extended to other disease states and immunological phenotypes. HLA typing was unavailable for some donors at each locus, so association tests used only the typed subset. A cluster of highly shared sequence variants was judged likely to be a technical artifact of the sequencing pipeline. A later analysis found that HLA-associated TCR beta chains were more clonally expanded and had lower generation probabilities than equally common non-associated chains. At a false discovery rate of 0.05, a later analysis linked about 17,000 TCR beta sequences to specific HLA alleles. Correlated functional status among segregating V segments might be attributable to linkage disequilibrium, but an unknown experimental factor could not be ruled out. Some IMGT-functional V segments, including TRBV6-2 and TRBV6-3, could not be told apart with the 87-base-pair reads, so those segments were excluded. According to a later analysis, TCR association rates differed among HLA loci, with DRB1 alleles showing the most associated TCRs and HLA-C alleles showing the fewest. According to a later genetic analysis, donors in an Asian-associated ancestry cluster had fewer N-insertions in productive TCRs than the approximately 630-donor mean. Sequencing depth was assumed to be roughly uniform across donors in the presence/absence analyses, though that assumption may not hold. In an earlier analysis of 587 of the donors, most TCR beta V segments appeared in productive rearrangements about 87% or about 30% of the time, broadly matching IMGT annotations. Most TCR sequences were observed very rarely across donors, whereas some public TCRs were present in many individuals. Cytomegalovirus status was reported to be diagnosed by the classifier with high specificity and sensitivity in both the original and validation cohorts. This cohort had only TCR beta chains sequenced, and the lack of alpha or paired-chain data limited which features could be detected. When HLA alleles, especially DR and DQ, strongly co-occurred, attributing TCR associations to individual alleles was difficult.

The CDR3 measures 16 amino acids from cysteine to phenylalanine. Left in the record is the CDR3 DNA by itself, 48 bases read in frame from the first base. V lost 2 bases and J lost 7 bases, and the count of bases not matched to a germline gene is 8. In the germline V gene (reference sequence), CDR1 corresponds to MNHEY and CDR2 to SMNVEV. The library was generated by the immunoSEQ multiplex PCR assay. The multiplex PCR relied on a mix of 60 forward primers for TCR Vbeta segments and 13 reverse primers for TCR Jbeta segments. A multiplex PCR assay on genomic DNA amplified the CDR3 region of rearranged TCR beta genes. On the Illumina HiSeq System, the amplified TCR beta libraries were sequenced as 87-base-pair reads. The published analysis was carried out like this. A later analysis tallied approximately 87 million unique TCR beta chains across the 666 repertoires, and about 12 million of those chains were shared by two or more donors. Raw reads were error-corrected and collapsed into unique sequences by a nearest-neighbor algorithm in which closely related sequences were merged to remove PCR and sequencing errors. CDR3 sequences were aligned to IMGT reference sequences to assign V, D and J gene segments. For a sequence to be retained, a match of at least six nucleotides to both a V gene segment and a J gene segment was required. A rearrangement was called productive if the CDR3 had no stop codons and remained in frame with V and J, and every other rearrangement was called non-productive. CDR3 was defined according to IMGT convention as the region running from the second conserved V-encoded cysteine to the conserved J-encoded phenylalanine. The earlier analysis of 587 of the donors excluded sequences that lacked an unambiguous match to a single V gene segment. In an earlier analysis of about 590 of the donors, a V segment was called functional when productive rearrangements were above 56.7%, and segregating when the standard deviation between donors exceeded 5%. A statistical classification framework was built to diagnose cytomegalovirus status from the catalog of TCR beta chain sequences. In a later analysis, V and J genes were assigned by comparing TCR nucleotide sequences against IMGT/GENE-DB human TR gene sequences. Using the TCRdist pipeline, a later analysis assigned CDR3 sequences along with most-parsimonious VDJ recombination scenarios. In a later analysis, every TCR beta chain was defined by the combination of its CDR3 amino acid sequence and its V-gene family, and reads without a unique V-gene family were dropped. A later analysis removed several hundred highly shared, low-generation-probability nucleotide sequences to deal with suspected cross-contamination and a sequencing artifact. For each public chain, a later analysis derived a clonal expansion index from normalized ranks of inferred template counts within each repertoire. In a later analysis, generation probabilities were computed using a VDJ recombination model fitted to out-of-frame rearrangements, and the results were checked against IGoR. In a later analysis, TCR-TCR, TCR-HLA and TCR-CMV co-occurrence was scored with hypergeometric tests, and a repertoire-size bias correction was applied to TCR pairs. To estimate false discovery rates, a later analysis permuted the HLA or CMV assignments 20 times. In a later analysis, co-occurring TCRs were grouped using DBSCAN, and TCRdist sequence similarity was added for clustering within HLA-allele-positive subsets. Repertoires with fewer than 30,000 or more than 120,000 public chains, plus five repertoires with anomalous nucleotide sharing, were excluded from co-occurrence clustering. Drawn from immuneACCESS, this table holds only the in-frame rearrangements with V and J called that TCRdb kept. Clones are partly lost; checked studies trace under half to an unresolved V gene and leave the rest unexplained. The DNA gave D and trimming, while V, J and clone size come from that table. Across this sample there are hundreds of thousands of clones, with 82% seen only once. The ten most abundant clones make up 4.5% to 7% of the sample.

As for this clone: Its specific antigen is unknown. Base qualities are not provided; no much larger clone lies one nucleotide away.

The cohort comprised some 700 healthy bone marrow donors. All cohort members were sampled while nominally healthy, although unrecorded immune exposures were likely present. The donor tested CMV seropositive and was one of the 289 seropositive cohort members. A peripheral blood sample was collected from each donor, and TCR beta sequencing was performed on peripheral blood mononuclear cells. Genomic DNA was extracted from the blood cell samples with the Qiagen DNeasy Blood Extraction Kit. The sequenced sample consisted of PBMCs. This sequence originates from a man aged 35-49 years in good health and CMV-seropositive. The receptor chain draws on TRBV27 and TRBJ2-2; TRBD2 matches 9 bases in the middle. The DNA is TGTGCCAGCAGTTTACTGAGCGGGAGGCGGGGCGGGGAGCTGTTTTTT. This gives the protein CASSLLSGRRGGELFF.